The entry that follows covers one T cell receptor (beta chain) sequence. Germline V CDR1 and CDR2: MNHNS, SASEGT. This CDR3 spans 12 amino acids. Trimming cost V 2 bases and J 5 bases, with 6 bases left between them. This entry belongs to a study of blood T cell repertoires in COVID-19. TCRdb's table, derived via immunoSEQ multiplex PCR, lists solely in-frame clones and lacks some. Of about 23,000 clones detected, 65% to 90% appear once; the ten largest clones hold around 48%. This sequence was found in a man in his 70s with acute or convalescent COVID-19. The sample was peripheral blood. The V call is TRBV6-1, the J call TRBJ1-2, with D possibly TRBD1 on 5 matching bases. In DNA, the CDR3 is TGTGCCAGCAGTGAAAAGGGGTATGGCTACACCTTC. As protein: CASSEKGYGYTF.